This T cell receptor (beta chain) derives from a study of T cell repertoires in cytomegalovirus infection (dated by TCRdb to the late 2010s). Regarding the complete study: The peptide stimulations were aimed at well-studied HLA-B-restricted epitopes as well as recently identified HLA-C-restricted CMV epitopes, whose presentation resists viral immunomodulation. Because public TCR beta signatures pointed to carriage of CMV infection together with the matching HLA type, the HLA type of each donor mattered for the analysis. Here is what the overall study found, with its caveats: In both this cohort and an independent roughly 350-donor cohort, the cumulative frequency of public TCR beta family members distinguished carriers of CMV infection plus the relevant HLA type. The ex vivo response was dominated by HLA-C-restricted CMV-specific TCR beta clonotypes, which also provided the single most frequent clonotype in two of eight donors.

This sample's treatment or condition label indicates: in vitro stimulation with specific CMV peptide epitopes to enrich CMV-specific T cells. From cysteine to phenylalanine, the CDR3 is 14 amino acids long. CDR3 DNA is the only sequence kept; it has 42 bases, read in frame from the first base. V drops 7 bases and J drops 6 bases, leaving 18 bases in between. Sequences MNHNS (CDR1) and SASEGT (CDR2) are obtained from the germline V gene. This clonotype was picked up a small number of times. What this receptor recognizes is not known. Base qualities are not at hand, and no much larger clone is one base apart. The instrument was an Illumina HiSeq 1500. Using fastp trimming at Q25 and MiXCR clonotype assembly, TCRdb reanalyzed the public sequencing data and kept in-frame beta chains. When rows share a CDR3 protein, they turn into one entry using the most common DNA and genes. The sample has hundreds of thousands of distinct CDR3 sequences on record, 30% to 35% of them singletons. The ten largest clones capture 9.5% to 15% of the sample.

This TCR came from a human donor in good health (CMV status not recorded). Some clones in this sample may be carry-over from other donors' samples. The sample was cultured CD8+ T cells from PBMCs, taken from culture after CMV antigen stimulation. Recombination connected TRBV6-1 to TRBJ1-2, with the identity of the D gene unclear. The nucleotide sequence is given as TGTGCCAGCACCAGGATCGGGCCATTGGATGGCTACACCTTC. Its translation is CASTRIGPLDGYTF.